This entry features one T cell receptor (beta chain) sequence. In the authors' workflow: How many nucleated cells were present was estimated from reference gene primer amplification. TCRdb's copy holds only in-frame clones and misses some; the assay was immunoSEQ multiplex PCR. D and trimming were read from the DNA, whereas the V and J calls and clone size are those reported in that table. The sample shows roughly 100,000 clones, 75% to 90% of them seen only once. Germline CDR1 is MRHNA and CDR2 is SNTAGT. This CDR3 comprises 15 residues. The junction had 9 bases not matched to a gene; V was cut back by 6 bases and J by 3 bases. This sample is part of a study of blood T cell repertoires in COVID-19. Whole-study context: The United States, Italy and Spain provided the acute and convalescent COVID-19 samples. In each case, the material was cDNA or gDNA derived from T cells, B-cell-depleted T cells, or PBMCs.

Input material: peripheral blood. V and J are TRBV6-4 and TRBJ1-2; TRBD1 matches at 8 bases. The TCR was taken from a human donor in a cohort sampled during active or convalescent COVID-19. In DNA form, the CDR3 reads TGTGCCAGCAGCGAAGGGCAGGGGGCTTACTATGGCTACACCTTC. This codes for CASSEGQGAYYGYTF.